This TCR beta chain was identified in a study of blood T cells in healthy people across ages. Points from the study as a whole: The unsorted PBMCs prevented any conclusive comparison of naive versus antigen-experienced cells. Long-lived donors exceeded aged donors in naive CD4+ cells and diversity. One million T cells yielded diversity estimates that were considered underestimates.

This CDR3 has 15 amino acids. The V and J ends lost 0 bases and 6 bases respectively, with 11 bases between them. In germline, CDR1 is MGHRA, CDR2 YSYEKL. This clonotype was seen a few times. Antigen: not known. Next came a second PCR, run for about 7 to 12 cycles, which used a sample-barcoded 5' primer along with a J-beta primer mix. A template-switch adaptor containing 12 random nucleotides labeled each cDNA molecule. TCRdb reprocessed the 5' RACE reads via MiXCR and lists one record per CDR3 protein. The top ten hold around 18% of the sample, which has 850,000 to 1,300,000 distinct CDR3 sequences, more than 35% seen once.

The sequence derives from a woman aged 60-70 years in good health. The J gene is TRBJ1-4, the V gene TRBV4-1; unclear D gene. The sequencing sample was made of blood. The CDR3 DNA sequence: TGCGCCAGCAGCCAAGACGCGGGTGGTGATGAAAAACTGTTTTTT. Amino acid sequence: CASSQDAGGDEKLFF.